This T cell receptor (beta chain) was found in a study of blood T cell repertoires in COVID-19. Symptom resolution, clearance, or two negative PCRs marked the recovered donors of Cohort 3. Germline trimming cut 4 bases from V and 3 bases from J; bases unmatched to any gene: 6. Germline-derived CDR1 and CDR2 are SGHKS and YYEKEE (reference sequence). The CDR3 extends over 14 amino acids. As handled by the study authors: Amplification of reference gene primers was used by the study to estimate nucleated cell counts. The method was immunoSEQ multiplex PCR; TCRdb's version includes in-frame clones alone and lacks a portion of them. V and J calls plus clone size are reproduced from that table; the DNA served to infer D and trimming. The sample lists hundreds of thousands of clones; 85% were seen once.

The sequence was obtained from a man aged 35 to 55 who had recovered from COVID-19. The sample taken for sequencing was PBMCs or T cells enriched from blood (not recorded which). J is TRBJ2-5 and V is TRBV5-5; 7 bases match TRBD2. CDR3 DNA: TGTGCCAGCAGCACCGGTGGGGGGGAAGAGACCCAGTACTTC. This gives the protein CASSTGGGEETQYF.